Sequencing of this TCR beta chain was carried out in a study of T and B cells in COVID-19 patients. Germline V lookup: CDR1 ENHRY, CDR2 SYGVKD. With V trimmed by 10 bases and J by 7 bases, 21 bases remained unmatched. This CDR3 has 16 residues. Multiplex PCR with BIOMED2 TRB-A/B primer pools amplified TRB rearrangements. TCRdb re-analysed the multiplex PCR reads in MiXCR, keeping a single row per CDR3 protein. Of about 11,000 distinct CDR3 sequences listed, around 33% are singletons. This clonotype turned up a few times. Each TRB amplification used about 250-550 ng of genomic DNA from blood. The material sequenced was blood. This clonotype was sampled from a human donor with active COVID-19. The V gene is TRBV10-3, the J gene TRBJ2-7, with 8 bases matching TRBD2. The CDR3: CATSRPTGGGIWEQYF. The CDR3 nucleotides are TGTGCCACGTCTCGACCCACGGGGGGGGGTATTTGGGAGCAGTACTTC.